Listed here are 10 T cell receptor beta chains from one sample, sequenced in a study of blood T cells in healthy people across ages. PCR was performed a second time for 7 to 11 cycles using a sample-barcoded 5' primer and a J-beta primer mix. MiXCR, run by TCRdb on the 5' RACE reads, gives a single entry per CDR3 protein. Of more than 800,000 distinct CDR3 sequences listed, around 45% were seen once; the top ten hold 15% to 20%. Sequenced sample: blood. The origin of the receptors is a woman in her sixties in good health.

V and J are TRBV20-1 and TRBJ2-1; D ambiguous. The CDR3 length is 12 residues. Trimming took 0 bases from V and 9 from J, leaving 9 bases between them. CDR1 DFQATT and CDR2 SNEGSKA come from the germline V gene (reference sequence). The CDR3 bases are TGCAGTGCTAGAGATGGCGTGAGTGAGCAGTTCTTC. This gives the protein CSARDGVSEQFF.

This chain joins TRBV27 and TRBJ2-3; 8 nucleotides line up with TRBD2. There are 14 residues in the CDR3. Looked up from germline, CDR1 is MNHEY and CDR2 is SMNVEV (reference sequence). V dropped 7 bases and J dropped 5; count of bases not matched to a gene: 8. Written as DNA, the CDR3 is TGTGCCAGCAAGACTTTAGCGGGAAGAGATACGCAGTATTTT. Translation: CASKTLAGRDTQYF.

This clonotype was observed at least ten times. This rearrangement joins TRBV7-2 to TRBJ2-1; TRBD1 agrees at 7 bases. CDR3 length: 14 amino acids. The J segment lost 13 bases and the V segment lost 5 bases, leaving 14 bases of the junction unmatched. Per the germline V gene, CDR1 is SGHTA and CDR2 is FQGNSA. The DNA for the CDR3 is TGTGCCAGCAGCCCGTACTACAAGGGACAGCACCAGTTCTTC. This translates into CASSPYYKGQHQFF.

The rearrangement uses TRBV20-1 and TRBJ2-1; D possibly corresponds to TRBD2 (6 bases). Germline-derived CDR1 and CDR2 are DFQATT and SNEGSKA (reference sequence). CDR3 length equals 14 residues. Trimming stripped 6 bases from V and 0 bases from J, with 12 bases between. The CDR3 DNA reads TGCAGTGCAGGCCGGGAGAGCTCCTACAATGAGCAGTTCTTC. Encoded protein: CSAGRESSYNEQFF.

V gene TRBV12-3 or TRBV12-4 combines with J gene TRBJ2-5; D is possibly TRBD2 (6 bases). This CDR3 contains 13 residues. V lost 10 bases and J 7 bases, leaving 19 bases between the germline ends. The CDR3 DNA reads TGTGCCACGGCGGGACCCGGTGGGGGGACCCAGTACTTC. Protein product: CATAGPGGGTQYF.

The chain employs TRBV10-3 and TRBJ2-1; 7 bases map to TRBD1. CDR1 is ENHRY, CDR2 SYGVKD, per germline. The CDR3 is made up of 13 amino acids. With 6 bases clipped from V and 5 bases from J, the junction kept 4 bases outside the gene matches. The CDR3 spells CAISTGTDNEQFF. DNA for the CDR3: TGTGCCATCAGCACCGGGACAGACAATGAGCAGTTCTTC.

This clonotype was counted many times. The junction shows a germline mismatch at one end, possibly a read error. The chain has TRBV12-3 or TRBV12-4 and TRBJ2-5; D is ambiguous. The CDR3 has 12 amino acids. The CDR3 protein is CASSFYGETQYF. For the CDR3, the DNA is TGCGCCAGCAGCTTCTATGGGGAGACCCAGTACTTC.

The chain recombines TRBV5-5 with TRBJ2-1; 12 nucleotides align to TRBD2. V trimming: 5 bases; J trimming: 7 bases; junction bases outside the gene matches: 10. Germline CDR1 SGHKS, CDR2 YYEKEE (reference sequence). This CDR3 is 16 amino acids long. The DNA for the CDR3 is TGTGCCAGCAGGTCGGGACTAGCGGGTATAGGGAATGAGCAGTTCTTC. It is translated as CASRSGLAGIGNEQFF.

This clonotype appeared a few times. This rearrangement joins TRBV4-2 to TRBJ1-1; D is possibly TRBD1 (6 bases). CDR3 length: 14 amino acids. V lost 7 bases to trimming and J lost 4 bases, with 16 bases between them. Germline loops: CDR1 LGHNA, CDR2 YNFKEQ. The CDR3 nucleotides read TGTGCCAGCAACATCAGGGGATGGGGCACTGAAGCTTTCTTT. This sequence encodes CASNIRGWGTEAFF.

The V call is TRBV10-3, the J call TRBJ2-1; 14 bases line up with TRBD2. J lost 3 bases, V lost 2 bases, and 3 bases had no gene match. The CDR3 spans 17 residues. Germline V CDR1 and CDR2: ENHRY, SYGVKD. The CDR3, as DNA: TGTGCCATCAGTGAGGGGACTAGCGGGGGACTCTACAATGAGCAGTTCTTC. The encoded protein is CAISEGTSGGLYNEQFF.